This TCR beta chain is drawn from a study of T cells in Graves' hyperthyroidism and ophthalmopathy. Study in general: Peripheral blood collection took place at initial diagnosis, before any treatment.

A note on this clonotype: Its antigen is currently unknown.

This CDR3 contains 11 residues. Trimming removed 4 bases at V and 5 bases at J, with 9 bases between. Germline V gene data show CDR1 as SQVTM and CDR2 as ANQGSEA. Fresh peripheral blood, around 10 ml of it, supplied the PBMCs. Using RNA transcripts as the source, TCR beta CDR3 regions were amplified. The TCR CDR3 was amplified in a first-round RT-PCR using the HTBI primer set. TCRdb redid the calling of the multiplex PCR reads with MiXCR, one entry per CDR3 protein. This table has approximately 380,000 distinct CDR3 sequences, under 20% appearing once. Study observations and caveats: Most clonotypes that expanded in the thyroid above 0.001 also showed up in blood. A median roughly 6.6 months before onset, the model predicted ophthalmopathy.

The TCR originated in a man between 18 and 29 years old with Graves' ophthalmopathy. The V and J genes are TRBV29-1 and TRBJ2-7, with D tentatively TRBD1 (5 bases). The sequencing input was blood. Here the CDR3 DNA reads TGCAGCGTTGCTGACAGCCACGAGCAGTACTTC. Translated, it gives CSVADSHEQYF.